This entry describes one T cell receptor (beta chain). Sequencing used immunoSEQ multiplex PCR; TCRdb keeps in-frame clones, though not all of them. In the table there are around 95,000 clones, around four fifths of which are singletons. The V end lost 2 bases, the J end lost 7 bases, and 13 bases lay between the germline ends. CDR1 LNHNV and CDR2 YYDKDF come from the germline V gene (reference sequence). This CDR3 region has 14 residues. This specimen comes from a study of blood T cell repertoires in COVID-19. Study-wide context: Sample material is recorded as cDNA or gDNA derived from T cells, B-cell-depleted T cells, or PBMCs.

The sequencing input was peripheral blood. The genes are TRBV15 and TRBJ2-3, with a possible D match to TRBD2 (5 bases). The TCR comes from a man over 45 with active or convalescent COVID-19. CDR3 DNA: TGTGCCACCAGCAGACTGGCCGGGGTACATACGCAGTATTTT. Encoded protein: CATSRLAGVHTQYF.